The 17 T cell receptor beta chains below were found in one sample sequenced in a study of blood T cell repertoires in COVID-19. Measured with immunoSEQ multiplex PCR; TCRdb has only the in-frame clones, and not every one. The sample consists of around 200,000 clones, around 82% of them appearing once. The sample consisted of peripheral blood. All receptors derive from a man aged 45 to 65 with active or convalescent COVID-19.

This rearrangement joins TRBV7-2 to TRBJ2-3, with D possibly matching TRBD1 (6 bases). CDR1 and CDR2 (germline): SGHTA, FQGNSA. The CDR3 covers 17 residues. Trimming cost V 4 bases and J 2 bases, with 19 bases left between them. CDR3 coding DNA: TGTGCCAGCAGCTCCCGGCCCGACAGGACACACACAGATACGCAGTATTTT. This translates into CASSSRPDRTHTDTQYF.

This rearrangement joins TRBV9 to TRBJ1-2; D gene unclear. Trimming took off 1 base at V and 9 bases at J, with 10 bases between the two ends. The germline V gene has CDR1 SGDLS and CDR2 YYNGEE. The CDR3 contains 12 residues. The CDR3 region has the DNA TGTGCCAGCAGCGTAAATCAGGCTAGCTACACCTTC. Translation gives CASSVNQASYTF.

A single count supports this clone. The gene calls are TRBV7-3 and TRBJ2-1; TRBD2 matches 9 bases. After removal of 9 bases from V and 2 bases from J, the junction contained 2 bases not matched to a gene. The CDR3 has 13 amino acids. Germline V gene data show CDR1 as SGHTA and CDR2 as FQGTGA. CDR3 residues: CASSSGTYNEQFF. The CDR3, as DNA: TGTGCCAGTTCTAGCGGGACCTACAATGAGCAGTTCTTC.

The genes are TRBV29-1 and TRBJ2-4, with D perhaps TRBD2 (5 bases). The CDR3 is 13 amino acids. Trimming removed 2 bases at V and 7 bases at J, with 12 bases between. Germline-derived CDR1 and CDR2 are SQVTM and ANQGSEA. As DNA, the CDR3 is TGCAGCGTTGAATCCGGGGTAGTTAACATTCAGTACTTC. Residues: CSVESGVVNIQYF. The complete variable domain, with remaining parts taken from reference TRBV29-1 and TRBJ2-4, reads SAVISQKPSRDICQRGTSLTIQCQVDSQVTMMFWYRQQPGQSLTLIATANQGSEATYESGFVIDKFPISRPNLTFSTLTVSNMSPEDSSIYLCSVESGVVNIQYFGAGTRLSVL.

The V and J genes are TRBV29-1 and TRBJ1-1; D gene unclear. Germline CDR1 and CDR2: SQVTM and ANQGSEA. V gave up 4 bases and J gave up 11 bases, with 14 bases separating them. The CDR3 length is 11 residues. CDR3 sequence reads: CSVVEGPGAFF. CDR3 nucleotides: TGCAGCGTTGTTGAAGGCCCGGGGGCTTTCTTT.

J is TRBJ2-7 and V is TRBV2, with 14 bases matching TRBD2. This CDR3 comprises 15 residues. CDR1 and CDR2 (germline): SNHLY, FYNNEI. J lost 5 bases, V lost 4 bases, and 4 bases had no gene match. Written as DNA, the CDR3 is TGTGCCAGCAGTGCCGGACTAGCGGGAGGTCACGAGCAGTACTTC. This gives the protein CASSAGLAGGHEQYF. Based on the CDR3 plus reference TRBV2 and TRBJ2-7, the full variable domain is EPEVTQTPSHQVTQMGQEVILRCVPISNHLYFYWYRQILGQKVEFLVSFYNNEISEKSEIFDDQFSVERPDGSNFTLKIRSTKLEDSAMYFCASSAGLAGGHEQYFGPGTRLTVT.

J is TRBJ2-7 and V is TRBV5-1; 14 bases match TRBD2. After removal of 3 bases from V and 3 bases from J, the junction contained 8 bases not matched to a gene. Germline CDR1 is SGHRS and CDR2 is YFSETQ. The CDR3 is made up of 17 amino acids. The CDR3 is CASSSGTSGSGNYEQYF. CDR3 coding DNA: TGCGCCAGCAGCTCCGGGACTAGCGGGAGCGGTAACTACGAGCAGTACTTC.

The table lists this clone with a few counts. The chain uses TRBV19 and TRBJ1-2; perhaps TRBD1 as D (6 bases). CDR3 size: 15 residues. From germline, CDR1 is LNHDA and CDR2 SQIVND (reference sequence). V lost 4 bases and J lost 11, with 23 bases in between. CDR3 loop: CASSTSLSTGLGYTF. The CDR3 nucleotides are TGTGCCAGTAGTACGTCCCTCTCTACAGGGTTGGGTTACACCTTC.

V is TRBV4-1 and J is TRBJ2-4; TRBD2 matches at 8 bases. V shed 0 bases and J 0 bases; nucleotides not matched to a gene: 10. CDR1 is MGHRA and CDR2 is YSYEKL in the germline V gene. The CDR3 spans 19 residues. CDR3 amino acids: CASSQDFGRALRAKNIQYF. CDR3 nucleotides: TGCGCCAGCAGCCAAGACTTCGGGAGGGCCTTACGAGCCAAAAACATTCAGTACTTC.

The gene calls are TRBV11-2 and TRBJ1-5, with D unclear. The ends were cut back, 3 bases at V and 7 bases at J, with 7 bases in the middle. This CDR3 spans 12 amino acids. Germline V lookup: CDR1 SGHAT, CDR2 FQNNGV. CDR3 sequence reads: CASSFSGQPQHF. For the CDR3, the DNA is TGTGCCAGCAGCTTTAGCGGGCAGCCCCAGCATTTT.

The V call is TRBV9, the J call TRBJ2-2; D not certain. Germline V gives CDR1 SGDLS, CDR2 YYNGEE. This CDR3 is built from 14 residues. V was clipped by 2 bases and J by 6 bases, with 11 bases between them. The CDR3 here is CASSVQARAGELFF. The CDR3 nucleotides read TGTGCCAGCAGCGTCCAGGCAAGAGCCGGGGAGCTGTTTTTT.

As DNA, the CDR3 is TGTGCCAGCACTGAGTTTGACAGGACGATCTATGGCTACACCTTC. Translated: CASTEFDRTIYGYTF. V is TRBV6-1 and J is TRBJ1-2, with D possibly TRBD1 on 6 matching bases. Germline assignment: CDR1 MNHNS and CDR2 SASEGT. Trimming left V 7 bases short and J 4 bases short, with 19 bases between. The CDR3 is 15 amino acids.

This clone was recorded many times. This sequence joins TRBV27 and TRBJ2-7, with TRBD2 matching 12 bases. Trimming cost V 4 bases and J 5 bases; bases outside gene matches: 6. Germline CDR1 is MNHEY and CDR2 is SMNVEV (reference sequence). The CDR3 consists of 15 residues. Here the CDR3 reads CASSYWTSGNHEQYF. CDR3 DNA: TGTGCCAGCAGTTATTGGACTAGCGGGAACCACGAGCAGTACTTC.

This chain links TRBV5-1 with TRBJ2-3; D possibly corresponds to TRBD2 (6 bases). The CDR3 has 16 residues. The germline V and J ends were trimmed by 0 bases and 2 bases, with 13 bases remaining between them. CDR1 is SGHRS and CDR2 is YFSETQ in the germline V gene. The DNA of the CDR3 is TGCGCCAGCAGCTTGGCCGTTACTAGCTCCACAGATACGCAGTATTTT. Its protein product is CASSLAVTSSTDTQYF.

This clone was seen a few times. The chain couples TRBV3-1 (or the pseudogene TRBV3-2) to TRBJ2-5, with TRBD2 matching over 14 bases. Germline CDR1 LGHDT, CDR2 YNNKEL (reference sequence). The CDR3 extends over 15 amino acids. The V and J ends lost 4 bases and 4 bases, in that order; junction bases with no gene match: 2. The CDR3: CASSLGLAGGETQYF. For the CDR3, the DNA is TGTGCCAGCAGCCTAGGACTAGCGGGAGGAGAGACCCAGTACTTC.

This clone showed up just a few times. In the same sample, other DNA sequences code for this CDR3. J is TRBJ2-5 and V is TRBV4-1; D might be TRBD1 (6 bases). Germline lookup yields CDR1 MGHRA and CDR2 YSYEKL. The CDR3 length is 17 residues. Trimming shortened V by 0 bases and J by 2 bases, and 16 bases separated the two germline ends. The CDR3, as DNA: TGCGCCAGCAGCCAAGATCCGGCAGGGGCCCAACAAGAGACCCAGTACTTC. Translation gives CASSQDPAGAQQETQYF.

This clone has a single count. The V call is TRBV5-1, the J call TRBJ1-1; possible D gene TRBD1, 6 bases. The germline V and J ends were trimmed by 1 base and 4 bases, with 17 bases remaining between them. The CDR3 loop spans 16 amino acids. Per germline, CDR1 SGHRS and CDR2 YFSETQ. In DNA, the CDR3 is TGCGCCAGCAGCTTGAACTCAGGGGTGGGTCGCACTGAAGCTTTCTTT. Amino acid sequence: CASSLNSGVGRTEAFF.